This paragraph covers one T cell receptor (beta chain) sequence. This clonotype was observed a few times. There is no known antigen for this receptor. No base qualities exist here, and no much larger clone lies one base off it. This record belongs to a study of human T cells and chemical hapten exposure (dated by TCRdb to the early 2020s). Regarding the complete study: For sensitization, 2% DPC in acetone was applied to a 2 cm by 2 cm area of upper inner arm skin. Patients additionally received weekly therapeutic DPC doses to the scalp throughout the approximately 25-week study period. Patch testing was done on the upper back using Finn chambers containing 0.01% DPC, and results were scored after 6 days according to International Contact Dermatitis Research Group standards. Alopecia areata with under or over 50% scalp involvement, alopecia totalis and alopecia universalis were represented in the patient cohort, which was mostly female. Libraries were pooled for sequencing, and per-sample TCR yields varied mainly because of small differences in library volumes within the pool. Peripheral blood TCR repertoire changes were tracked in vivo in alopecia patients during primary and secondary sensitization to the hapten diphenylcyclopropenone (DPC). Blood was sampled from patients pre-sensitization (week 0) and at 2, 6 and about 24 weeks after DPC sensitization. Twenty-nine alopecia patients gave blood for TCR sequencing at one to four time points (pre-sensitization, 2, 6 and 24 weeks).

Overall study outcomes, separate from this receptor: Expanded TCRs formed significantly more large CDR3 similarity clusters than pre-sensitization or healthy control sets, consistent with antigen-driven responses. DPC sensitization did not change how many TCRs were above 1 in 1000 frequency, and no evidence was found of alterations in global repertoire structure. After repeated subsampling, the strength of the expansion versus patch-test correlation and the threshold at which it became significant changed. Patch test score correlated positively with the number of PT1 expanded TCRs, reaching significance at thresholds 8, 16 and 32 but not at 4. Alopecia, a presumed autoimmune disease, was present in all patients, so the immune response of the patients might differ from that of healthy individuals.

V drops 5 bases and J drops 0 bases, leaving 19 bases in between. The CDR3, cysteine through phenylalanine, is 17 amino acids long. Left in the record is the CDR3 DNA by itself, 51 bases read in frame from the first base. The germline V gene (reference sequence) supplies CDR1 SEHNR and CDR2 FQNEAQ. Library preparation used RACE. The instrument given in TCRdb is NextSeq 500. Library preparation attached unique molecular identifiers to individual cDNA molecules for quantitative, reproducible TCR counting. For every blood RNA sample, sequencing covered both the TCR alpha and TCR beta chains. The paper's processing steps were these. A median of around 100,000 TCRs per sample was observed, with a range of 23,224 to 690,600. The Decombinator software suite was used to annotate V, J and CDR3 in the TCR reads. For the PS versus PT1 abundance plots, all samples were subsampled to the same number of TCRs (28,000). Expanded TCRs were defined as absent before sensitization and observed at least eight times at the 2-week time point. TCRdb applied fastp at Q25 and MiXCR to the public reads, then kept only in-frame beta chains. Every CDR3 protein is listed once, alongside the most common genes and DNA of its rows. It is TCRdb's table, rather than the study itself, that gives the V and J calls and clone size. Present in this sample are 250,000 or so distinct CDR3 sequences, almost 8% of which were seen just once. Together, the top ten hold roughly 1.2% of the sample.

What the time point label conveys for this sample: pre-sensitization, week 0. Per the publication, the treatment or condition label means: therapeutic diphenylcyclopropenone sensitization with weekly scalp DPC. At each patch-test visit, blood was drawn before the patch test was applied. Patients were eligible if aged 18 to 70, diagnosed with alopecia and judged suitable for DPC therapy, and pregnant patients were excluded. Total RNA was extracted from unfractionated whole blood that had been collected in Tempus Blood RNA tubes. This specimen consisted of whole blood, obtained in connection with sensitization to the hapten diphenylcyclopropenone (DPC). This clonotype originated in a man younger than 35 with alopecia areata. Some clones in this sample may be carry-over from other donors' samples. Rearrangement joined TRBV7-9 to TRBJ1-1; there is no confident call for the D gene. Here the CDR3 is given as CASSPTRRGGMNTEAFF. The nucleotide sequence is TGTGCCAGCAGCCCAACTAGAAGAGGTGGGATGAACACTGAAGCTTTCTTT.